Listed below are T cell receptor beta chains from one sample, sequenced in a study of blood T cells in healthy people across ages. MiXCR was run by TCRdb on the 5' RACE reads, yielding one entry per CDR3 protein. The sample yields about 1.7 million distinct CDR3 sequences, approximately 30% seen once. Material: blood. These receptors were collected from a woman aged 25 to 45 in good health. CDR3s include the opening cysteine and the closing phenylalanine or tryptophan. A D gene is named only where the DNA matches it firmly. Clone size is given for some rows only: seen once, a few or many times, or a class if the clone is expanded.

>-|TRBV5-1|many|TRBJ2-7
CASSLPSYEQYF
TGTGCCAGCAGTTTACCCTCCTACGAGCAGTACTTC
>-|TRBV5-1|few|TRBJ1-1
CASRLYQQNTEAFF
TGCGCCAGCAGACTATATCAGCAGAACACTGAAGCTTTCTTT
>TRBD2|TRBV18|-|TRBJ2-7
CASSPPGAGAYEQYF
TGTGCCAGCTCACCACCAGGGGCGGGGGCCTACGAGCAGTACTTC
>TRBD2|TRBV6-6|-|TRBJ2-3
CASQREGIDTQYF
TGTGCCAGCCAGCGGGAAGGTATAGATACGCAGTATTTT
>TRBD2|TRBV7-2|few|TRBJ2-1
CASSLVLPGAAGGRNEQFF
TGTGCCAGCAGCTTAGTCCTCCCAGGAGCAGCGGGGGGGCGTAATGAGCAGTTCTTC
>-|TRBV10-3|-|TRBJ1-2
CTIRPEWGGYTF
TGTACCATCAGGCCCGAGTGGGGTGGCTACACCTTC
>TRBD2|TRBV4-1|many|TRBJ2-7
CASSLLLAGGAGEQYF
TGCGCCAGCAGTCTTTTACTAGCGGGGGGCGCGGGCGAGCAGTACTTC
>TRBD2|TRBV10-2|few|TRBJ2-1
CASSPSGRAYVSSYNEQFF
TGCGCCAGCAGCCCTAGCGGGAGGGCCTACGTTAGCTCCTACAATGAGCAGTTCTTC
>-|TRBV3-1|few|TRBJ1-1
CASSQMTGNTEAFF
TGTGCCAGCAGCCAAATGACAGGGAACACTGAAGCTTTCTTT
>-|TRBV5-6|-|TRBJ2-1
CACSFNGEYRYNEQFF
TGTGCCTGCAGCTTCAACGGGGAATATCGGTACAATGAGCAGTTCTTC